A single TCR beta chain is shown here with its context. This sample is part of a study of blood T cell repertoires in COVID-19. Study context: PBMCs, B-cell-depleted T cells, or T cells provided the cDNA or gDNA that made up the material.

Methods used by the authors: Scientists estimated how many nucleated cells there were by amplifying reference gene primers. Repertoires were generated with immunoSEQ multiplex PCR, while TCRdb's copy carries only in-frame clones and drops some. From that table come the V and J calls and clone size; the DNA was used to work out D and trimming. Of a few hundred thousand clones listed, about four fifths are singletons. Input material: peripheral blood. The sequence came from a person aged 70 to 79 with COVID-19, enrolled during active disease.

CDR3 in amino acids: CATSREEGVRSPLHF. CDR3 nucleotide sequence: TGTGCCACCAGCAGAGAGGAGGGAGTAAGGTCACCCCTCCACTTT. This rearrangement joins TRBV15 to TRBJ1-6; no clear D gene. Germline values: CDR1 LNHNV, CDR2 YYDKDF (reference sequence). CDR3 length equals 15 residues. The V and J ends lost 0 bases and 10 bases respectively, with 13 bases between them.